This T cell receptor beta chain was profiled in a study of OX40 agonist ivuxolimab in advanced cancers. Profiled with immunoSEQ multiplex PCR; TCRdb holds only in-frame clones, not every one. The data show under 100,000 clones, nearly 90% seen once. CDR1 and CDR2 (germline): LNHDA, SQIVND (reference sequence). CDR3 size: 15 residues. V trimming: 5 bases; J trimming: 6 bases; junction bases outside the gene matches: 8. The V and J genes are TRBV19 and TRBJ2-2, with 8 positions matching TRBD2. The clonotype comes from an adult with an advanced solid tumor such as melanoma, head and neck, liver or kidney cancer. The sequenced sample was CD4+ or CD8+ T cells sorted from blood, obtained in a trial of the OX40 agonist ivuxolimab. This chain's CDR3 is CASSVVAGSSGELFF. CDR3 sequence (DNA): TGTGCCAGTAGTGTGGTAGCGGGAAGTTCCGGGGAGCTGTTTTTT.